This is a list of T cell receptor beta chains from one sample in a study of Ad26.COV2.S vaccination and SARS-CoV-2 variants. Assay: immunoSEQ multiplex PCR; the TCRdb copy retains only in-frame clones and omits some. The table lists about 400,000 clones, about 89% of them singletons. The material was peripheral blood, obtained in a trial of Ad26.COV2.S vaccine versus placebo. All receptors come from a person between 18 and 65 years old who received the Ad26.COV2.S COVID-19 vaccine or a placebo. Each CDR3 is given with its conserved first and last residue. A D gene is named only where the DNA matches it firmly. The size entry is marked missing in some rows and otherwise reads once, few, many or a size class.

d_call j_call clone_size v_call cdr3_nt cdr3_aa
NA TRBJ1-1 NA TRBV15 TGTGCCACCAGCAGAGGTGTCGGGAACACTGAAGCTTTCTTT CATSRGVGNTEAFF
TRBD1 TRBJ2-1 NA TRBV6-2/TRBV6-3 TGTGCCAGCAGTCGCCAGACAGGGGTGATTTTAGGTGAGCAGTTCTTC CASSRQTGVILGEQFF
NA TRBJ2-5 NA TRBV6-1 TGTGCCAGCAGTGAATGGAGCAACAGGGCGGGAGAGACCCAGTACTTC CASSEWSNRAGETQYF
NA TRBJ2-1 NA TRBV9 TGTGCCAGCCTGAAGGGTACAGGGTCAGGCCCAGGGTACAATGAGCAGTTCTTC CASLKGTGSGPGYNEQFF
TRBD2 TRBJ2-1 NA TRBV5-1 TGCGCCAGCAGCGGAGGACTAGCGGGAGGGCACTACAATGAGCAGTTCTTC CASSGGLAGGHYNEQFF
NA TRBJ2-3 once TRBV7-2 TGTGCCAGCAGCTTCACCCGGACCCCTCGAGGAGATACGCAGTATTTT CASSFTRTPRGDTQYF
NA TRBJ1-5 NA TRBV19 TGTGCCAGTAGTATATCCGGGTCGGGTCAGCCCCAGCATTTT CASSISGSGQPQHF
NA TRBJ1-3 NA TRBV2 TGTGCCAGCAGTGAAGGACAGACTGGAAACACCATATATTTT CASSEGQTGNTIYF
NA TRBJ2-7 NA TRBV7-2 TGTGCCAGCAGCACGCAAATGGGACTCTCCATCTACGAGCAGTACTTC CASSTQMGLSIYEQYF
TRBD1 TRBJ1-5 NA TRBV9 TGTGCCAGCAGCGCCACCCAGGGGGGCTTAAATCAGCCCCAGCATTTT CASSATQGGLNQPQHF
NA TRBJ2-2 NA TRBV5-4 TGTGCCAGCAGCTTTGGGTTGATGACCGGGGAGCTGTTTTTT CASSFGLMTGELFF
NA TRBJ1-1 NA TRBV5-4 TGTGCCAGCAGCTTTGACAGAAACACTGAAGCTTTCTTT CASSFDRNTEAFF
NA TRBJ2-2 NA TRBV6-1 TGTGCCAGCAGTGAAGTTAAGGGCACCGGGGAGCTGTTTTTT CASSEVKGTGELFF
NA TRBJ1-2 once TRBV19 TGTGCCAGTAGTATATGGTGGGGAAGGGAAGGCTACACCTTC CASSIWWGREGYTF
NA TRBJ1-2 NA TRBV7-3 TGTGCCAGCAGCCTCGCTATACCAACCCACTATGGCTACACCTTC CASSLAIPTHYGYTF
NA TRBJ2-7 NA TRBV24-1 TGTGCCACCAGTGACAGGGACGACTACGAGCAGTACTTC CATSDRDDYEQYF
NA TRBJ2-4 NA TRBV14 TGTGCCAGCAGCCGGGGGTACATTCAGTACTTC CASSRGYIQYF
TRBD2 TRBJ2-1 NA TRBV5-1 TGCGCCAGCAGCTTGGGGACGAGCGGGAGGGTTGATGAGCAGTTCTTC CASSLGTSGRVDEQFF
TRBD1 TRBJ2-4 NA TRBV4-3 TGCGCCAGCAGCCAAGATCGACAGGGCGGGAACATTCAGTACTTC CASSQDRQGGNIQYF
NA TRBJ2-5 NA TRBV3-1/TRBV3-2 TGTGCCAGCAGCCAACCTACGGTTAGGGAGACCCAGTACTTC CASSQPTVRETQYF
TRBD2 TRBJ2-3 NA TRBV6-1 TGTGCCAGCAGTGAACCTAGCGGGAGGACTTCAGATACGCAGTATTTT CASSEPSGRTSDTQYF
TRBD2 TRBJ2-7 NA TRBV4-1 TGCGCCAGCAGCCAAGTAGGACTAGCGGATCCGAGCTCCTACGAGCAGTACTTC CASSQVGLADPSSYEQYF
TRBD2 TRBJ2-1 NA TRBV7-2 TGTGCCAGCAGCCTCGGACTAGCGGAGCCCATTAGTCAGTTCTTC CASSLGLAEPISQFF
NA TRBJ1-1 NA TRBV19 TGTGCCAGTGGGACGGTTAACACTGAAGCTTTCTTT CASGTVNTEAFF
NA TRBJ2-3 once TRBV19 TGTGCCAGTAGTCCCAACGCAGGGATAACGCAGTATTTT CASSPNAGITQYF
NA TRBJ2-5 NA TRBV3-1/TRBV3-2 TGTGCCAGCAGCCAATTAAGGGTTAAGGGGAAGACCCAGTACTTC CASSQLRVKGKTQYF
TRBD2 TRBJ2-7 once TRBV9 TGTGCCAGCAGCGTAGGGTCTAGCGGGAGTTTGGACGAGCAGTACTTC CASSVGSSGSLDEQYF
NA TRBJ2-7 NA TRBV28 TGTGCCAGCAGTCCGCCGGGCGGCCCCTACGAGCAGTACTTC CASSPPGGPYEQYF
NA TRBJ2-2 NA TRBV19 TGTGCCACTACTGCGGTCCCTGGCGTGATCGGGGAGCTGTTTTTT CATTAVPGVIGELFF
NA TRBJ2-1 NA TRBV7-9 TGTGCCAGCAGCCAATTCTCCTACAATGAGCAGTTCTTC CASSQFSYNEQFF
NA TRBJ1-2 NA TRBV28 TGTGCCAGCATGGGCGCAGCCTCCAGAGATGGCTACACCTTC CASMGAASRDGYTF
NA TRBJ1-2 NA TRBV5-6 TGTGCCAGCACCTTCAGGACCGATAGCTATGGCTACACCTTC CASTFRTDSYGYTF
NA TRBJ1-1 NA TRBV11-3 TGTGCCAGCAGCTTAGATCCAACACCGAACACTGAAGCTTTCTTT CASSLDPTPNTEAFF
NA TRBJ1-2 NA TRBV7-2 TGTGCCAGCAGCCAGAGGGGGGGCAACTATGGCTACACCTTC CASSQRGGNYGYTF
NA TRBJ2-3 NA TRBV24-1 TGTGCCACCAGTGCCTGGGGAATGGGCACAGATACGCAGTATTTT CATSAWGMGTDTQYF
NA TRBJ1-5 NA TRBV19 TGTGCCACCAGTACGGGGGGCGCGGGCAATCAGCCCCAGCATTTT CATSTGGAGNQPQHF
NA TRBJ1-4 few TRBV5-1 TGCGCCAGCAGCCGAACGGGGGGCCCCGGGGAAAAACTGTTTTTT CASSRTGGPGEKLFF
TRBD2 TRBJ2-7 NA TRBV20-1 TGCAGTGCTAGTACAGGCCTAGCGGGGGGGATCTACGAGCAGTACTTC CSASTGLAGGIYEQYF
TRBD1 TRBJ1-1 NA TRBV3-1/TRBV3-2 TGTGCCAGCAGCCAGGGGACAGGGGTTGTCACTGAAGCTTTCTTT CASSQGTGVVTEAFF
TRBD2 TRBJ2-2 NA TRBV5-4 TGTGCCAGCAGCTGGACTAGCGGGAGTTTCACCGGGGAGCTGTTTTTT CASSWTSGSFTGELFF
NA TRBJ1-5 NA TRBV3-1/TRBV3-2 TGTGCCAGCAGCCAAGAGGGTACAATAGGGCAGCCCCAGCATTTT CASSQEGTIGQPQHF
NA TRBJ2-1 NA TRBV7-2 TGTGCCAGCAGCTTAGCAGGGGGAAGAACGCTCTACAATGAGCAGTTCTTC CASSLAGGRTLYNEQFF
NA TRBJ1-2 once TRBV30 TGTGCCTGGAGTGTAAAGACCGGCACGAACTATGGCTACACCTTC CAWSVKTGTNYGYTF
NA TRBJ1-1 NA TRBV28 TGTGCCAGCAGTTTATTCCCGGGAACGGGAGCTTTCTTT CASSLFPGTGAFF
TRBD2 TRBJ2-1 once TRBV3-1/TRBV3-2 TGTGCCAGCAGCCGTTTAGCGGGAGTAAAGGGTAATGAGCAGTTCTTC CASSRLAGVKGNEQFF
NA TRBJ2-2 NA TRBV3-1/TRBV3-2 TGTGCCAGCAGCCGTGGCGCCGGGGAGCTGTTTTTT CASSRGAGELFF
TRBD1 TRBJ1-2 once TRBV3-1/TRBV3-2 TGTGCCAGCAGCCAACGGGACAGAGACTATGGCTACACCTTC CASSQRDRDYGYTF
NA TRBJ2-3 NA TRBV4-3 TGCGCCAGCAGCCAAGATGCGTCCCGAAGTCACACAGATACGCAGTATTTT CASSQDASRSHTDTQYF
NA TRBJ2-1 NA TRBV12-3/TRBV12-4 TGTGCCAGCACGGAAAGAGTCGATGAGCAGTTCTTC CASTERVDEQFF
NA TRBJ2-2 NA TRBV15 TGTGCCACCAGCAGAGATCGGGCAGGGGTCACCGGGGAGCTGTTTTTT CATSRDRAGVTGELFF